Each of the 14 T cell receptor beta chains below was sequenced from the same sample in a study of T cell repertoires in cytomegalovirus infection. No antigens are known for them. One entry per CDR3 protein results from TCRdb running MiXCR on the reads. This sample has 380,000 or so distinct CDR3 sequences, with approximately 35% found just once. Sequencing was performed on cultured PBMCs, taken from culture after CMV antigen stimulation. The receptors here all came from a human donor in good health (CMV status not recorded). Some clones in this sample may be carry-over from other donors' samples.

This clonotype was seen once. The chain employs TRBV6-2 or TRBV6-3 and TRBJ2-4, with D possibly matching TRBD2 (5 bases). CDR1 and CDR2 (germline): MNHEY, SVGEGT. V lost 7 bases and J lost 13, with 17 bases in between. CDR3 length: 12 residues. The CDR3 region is CASTNPPGGQYF. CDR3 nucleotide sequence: TGTGCCAGCACCAACCCGCCCGGCGGGCAGTACTTC.

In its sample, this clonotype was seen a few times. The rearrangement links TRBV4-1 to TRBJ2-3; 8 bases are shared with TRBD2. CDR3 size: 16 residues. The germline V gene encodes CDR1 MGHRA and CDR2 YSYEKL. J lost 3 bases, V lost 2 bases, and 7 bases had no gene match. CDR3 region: CASSQPGLAGTDTQYF. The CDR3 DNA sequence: TGCGCCAGCAGCCAACCCGGACTAGCAGGGACAGATACGCAGTATTTT.

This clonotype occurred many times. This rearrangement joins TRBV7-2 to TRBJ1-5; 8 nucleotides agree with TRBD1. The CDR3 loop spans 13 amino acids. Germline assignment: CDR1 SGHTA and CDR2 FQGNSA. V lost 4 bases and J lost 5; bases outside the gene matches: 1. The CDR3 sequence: CASSSGQDQPQHF. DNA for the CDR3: TGTGCCAGCAGCTCGGGACAGGATCAGCCCCAGCATTTT.

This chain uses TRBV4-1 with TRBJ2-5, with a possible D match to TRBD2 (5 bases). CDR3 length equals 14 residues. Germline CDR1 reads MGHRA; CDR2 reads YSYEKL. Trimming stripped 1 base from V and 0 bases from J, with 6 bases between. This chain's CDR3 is CASSQVRDQETQYF. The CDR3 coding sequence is TGCGCCAGCAGCCAAGTGAGGGACCAAGAGACCCAGTACTTC.

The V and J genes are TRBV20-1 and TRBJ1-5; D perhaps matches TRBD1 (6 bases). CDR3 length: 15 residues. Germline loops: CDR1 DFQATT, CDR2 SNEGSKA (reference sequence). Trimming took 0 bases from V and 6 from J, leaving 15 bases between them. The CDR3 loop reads CSARDWGALGQPQHF. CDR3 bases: TGCAGTGCTAGAGATTGGGGGGCGCTTGGTCAGCCCCAGCATTTT.

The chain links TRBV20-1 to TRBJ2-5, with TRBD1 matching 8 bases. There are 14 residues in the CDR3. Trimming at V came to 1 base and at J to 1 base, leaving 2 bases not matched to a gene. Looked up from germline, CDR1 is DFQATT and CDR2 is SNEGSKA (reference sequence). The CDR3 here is CSARVGTGQETQYF. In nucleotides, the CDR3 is TGCAGTGCTAGAGTAGGGACAGGCCAAGAGACCCAGTACTTC.

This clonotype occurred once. The CDR3 sequence: CASSRQGGFYEQYF. The CDR3 DNA follows: TGTGCCAGCAGCCGACAGGGTGGGTTCTACGAGCAGTACTTC. The rearrangement joins TRBV28 to TRBJ2-7; TRBD1 aligns across 7 bases. V was clipped by 6 bases and J by 3 bases; unmatched bases: 8. Germline lookup yields CDR1 MDHEN and CDR2 SYDVKM. This CDR3 has 14 amino acids.

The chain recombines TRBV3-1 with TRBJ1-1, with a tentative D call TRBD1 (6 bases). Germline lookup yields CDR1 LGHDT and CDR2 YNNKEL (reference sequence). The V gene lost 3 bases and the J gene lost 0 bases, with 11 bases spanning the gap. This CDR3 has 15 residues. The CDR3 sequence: CASSHGDRLNTEAFF. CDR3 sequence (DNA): TGTGCCAGCAGCCACGGTGACAGGCTGAACACTGAAGCTTTCTTT.

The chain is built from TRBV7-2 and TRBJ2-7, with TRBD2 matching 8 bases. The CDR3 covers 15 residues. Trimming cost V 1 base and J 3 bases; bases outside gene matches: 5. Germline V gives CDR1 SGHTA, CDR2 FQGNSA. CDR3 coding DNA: TGTGCCAGCAGCTTAGGTAGCGGGGCGCACTACGAGCAGTACGTC. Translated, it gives CASSLGSGAHYEQYV.

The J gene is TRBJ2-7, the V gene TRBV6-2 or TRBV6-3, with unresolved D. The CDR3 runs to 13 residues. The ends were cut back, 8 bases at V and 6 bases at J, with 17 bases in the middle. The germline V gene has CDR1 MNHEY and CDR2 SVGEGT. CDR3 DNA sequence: TGTGCCAGCTCGTACGCAGGACGGACCGAGCAGTACGTC. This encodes CASSYAGRTEQYV.

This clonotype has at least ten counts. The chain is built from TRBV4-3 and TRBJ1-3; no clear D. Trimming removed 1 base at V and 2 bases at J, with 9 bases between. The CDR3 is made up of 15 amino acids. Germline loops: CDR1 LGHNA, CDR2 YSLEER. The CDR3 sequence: CASSQGGGPGNTIYF. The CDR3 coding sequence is TGCGCCAGCAGCCAAGGTGGCGGCCCTGGAAACACCATATATTTT.

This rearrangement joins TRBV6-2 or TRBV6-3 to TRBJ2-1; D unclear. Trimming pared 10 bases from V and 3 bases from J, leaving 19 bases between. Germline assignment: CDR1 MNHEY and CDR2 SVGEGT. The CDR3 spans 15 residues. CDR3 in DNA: TGTGCCAACAGCCAGACGGGTGGGTACTACAATGAGCAGTTCTTC. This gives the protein CANSQTGGYYNEQFF.

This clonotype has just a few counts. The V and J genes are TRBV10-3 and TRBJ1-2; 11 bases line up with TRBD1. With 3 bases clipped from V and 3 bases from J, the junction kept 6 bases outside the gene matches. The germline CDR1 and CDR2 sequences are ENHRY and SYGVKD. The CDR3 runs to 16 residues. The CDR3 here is CAISDGTGGRDYGYTF. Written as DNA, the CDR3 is TGTGCCATCAGTGACGGGACAGGGGGTCGGGACTATGGCTACACCTTC.

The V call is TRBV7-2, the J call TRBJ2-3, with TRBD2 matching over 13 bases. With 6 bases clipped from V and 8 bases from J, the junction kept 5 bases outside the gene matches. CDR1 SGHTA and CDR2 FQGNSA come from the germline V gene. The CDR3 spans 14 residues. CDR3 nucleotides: TGTGCCAGCAGTCCTGGGACTAGCGGGGTTACGCAGTATTTT. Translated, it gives CASSPGTSGVTQYF.